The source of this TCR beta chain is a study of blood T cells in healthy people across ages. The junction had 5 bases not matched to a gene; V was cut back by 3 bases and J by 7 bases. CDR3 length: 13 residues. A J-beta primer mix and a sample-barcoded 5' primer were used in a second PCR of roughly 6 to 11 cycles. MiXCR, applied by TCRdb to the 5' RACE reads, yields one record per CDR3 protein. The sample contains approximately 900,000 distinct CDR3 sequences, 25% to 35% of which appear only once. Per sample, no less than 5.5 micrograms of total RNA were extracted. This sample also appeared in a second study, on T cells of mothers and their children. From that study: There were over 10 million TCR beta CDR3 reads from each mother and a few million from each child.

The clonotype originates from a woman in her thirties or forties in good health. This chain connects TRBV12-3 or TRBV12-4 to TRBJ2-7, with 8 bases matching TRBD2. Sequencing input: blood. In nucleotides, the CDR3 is TGTGCCAGCAGTTTTTGGACTAGCATTGAGCAGTACTTC. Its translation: CASSFWTSIEQYF.